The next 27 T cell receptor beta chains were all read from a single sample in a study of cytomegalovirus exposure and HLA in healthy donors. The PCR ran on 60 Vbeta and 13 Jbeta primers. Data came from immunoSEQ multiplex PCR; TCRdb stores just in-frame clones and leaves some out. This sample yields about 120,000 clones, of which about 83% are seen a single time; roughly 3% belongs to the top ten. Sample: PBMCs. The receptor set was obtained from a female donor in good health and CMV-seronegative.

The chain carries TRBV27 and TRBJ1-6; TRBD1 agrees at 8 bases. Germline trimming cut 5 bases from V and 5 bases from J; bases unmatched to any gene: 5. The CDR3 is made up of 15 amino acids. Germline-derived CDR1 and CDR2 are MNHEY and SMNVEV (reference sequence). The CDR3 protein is CASSPKDRDNSPLHF. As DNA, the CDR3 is TGTGCCAGCAGTCCGAAGGACAGGGATAATTCACCCCTCCACTTT.

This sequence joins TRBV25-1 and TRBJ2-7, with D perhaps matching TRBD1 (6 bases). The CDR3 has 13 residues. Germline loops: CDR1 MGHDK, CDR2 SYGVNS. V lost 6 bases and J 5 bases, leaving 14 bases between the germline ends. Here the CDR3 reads CASSTGFRNEQYF. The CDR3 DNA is TGTGCCAGCAGCACAGGGTTTCGGAACGAGCAGTACTTC.

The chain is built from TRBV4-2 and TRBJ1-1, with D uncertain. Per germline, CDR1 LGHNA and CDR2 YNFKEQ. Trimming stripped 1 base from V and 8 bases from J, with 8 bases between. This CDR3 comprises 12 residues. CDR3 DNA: TGTGCCAGCAGCCAAGGACGCGGAGAAGCTTTCTTT. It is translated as CASSQGRGEAFF.

The CDR3 sequence: CASSFSESGGRTGELFF. CDR3 DNA sequence: TGTGCCAGCAGCTTTTCAGAATCCGGGGGGCGAACCGGGGAGCTGTTTTTT. The chain combines TRBV11-1 with TRBJ2-2; D is perhaps TRBD2 (7 bases). Germline V CDR1 and CDR2: SGHAT, FQDESV (reference sequence). V was pared by 3 bases and J by 5 bases, with 19 bases between. The CDR3 extends over 17 amino acids.

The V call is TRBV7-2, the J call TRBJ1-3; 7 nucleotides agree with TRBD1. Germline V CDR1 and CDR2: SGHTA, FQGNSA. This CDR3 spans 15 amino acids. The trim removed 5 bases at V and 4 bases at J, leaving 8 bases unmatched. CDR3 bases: TGTGCCAGCAGCCGAGTACAGGGGTCCGGAAACACCATATATTTT. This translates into CASSRVQGSGNTIYF. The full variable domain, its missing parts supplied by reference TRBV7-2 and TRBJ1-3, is GAGVSQSPSNKVTEKGKDVELRCDPISGHTALYWYRQSLGQGLEFLIYFQGNSAPDKSGLPSDRFSAERTGGSVSTLTIQRTQQEDSAVYLCASSRVQGSGNTIYFGEGSWLTVV.

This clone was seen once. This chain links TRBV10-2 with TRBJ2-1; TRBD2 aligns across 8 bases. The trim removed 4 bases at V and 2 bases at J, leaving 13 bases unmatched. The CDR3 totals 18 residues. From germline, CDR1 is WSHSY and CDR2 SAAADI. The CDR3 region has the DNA TGCGCCAGCAGTGGCCCCGAAAGGGTAGCGGGGACCTACAATGAGCAGTTCTTC. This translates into CASSGPERVAGTYNEQFF.

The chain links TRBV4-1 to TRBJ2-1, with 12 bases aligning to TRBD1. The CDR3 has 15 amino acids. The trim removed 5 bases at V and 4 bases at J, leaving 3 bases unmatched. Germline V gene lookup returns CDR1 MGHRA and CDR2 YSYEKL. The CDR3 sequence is CASSEGQGAYNEQFF. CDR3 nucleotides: TGCGCCAGCAGCGAGGGACAGGGGGCGTACAATGAGCAGTTCTTC.

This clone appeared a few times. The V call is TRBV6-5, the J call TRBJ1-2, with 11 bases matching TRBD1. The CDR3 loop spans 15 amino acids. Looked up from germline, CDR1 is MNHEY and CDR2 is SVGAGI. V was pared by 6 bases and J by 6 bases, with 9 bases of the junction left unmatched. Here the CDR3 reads CASRATGTGGDGYTF. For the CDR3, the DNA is TGTGCCAGCAGAGCGACCGGGACAGGGGGAGATGGCTACACCTTC.

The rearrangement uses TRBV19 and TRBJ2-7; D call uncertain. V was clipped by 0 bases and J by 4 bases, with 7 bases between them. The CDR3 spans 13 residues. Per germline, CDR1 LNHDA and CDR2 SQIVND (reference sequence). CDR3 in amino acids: CASSIDTRYEQYF. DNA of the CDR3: TGTGCCAGTAGTATAGATACGAGGTACGAGCAGTACTTC.

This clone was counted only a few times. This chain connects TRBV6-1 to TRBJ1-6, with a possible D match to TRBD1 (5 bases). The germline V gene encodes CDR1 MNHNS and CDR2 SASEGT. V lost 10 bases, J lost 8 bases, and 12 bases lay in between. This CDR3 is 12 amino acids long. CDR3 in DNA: TGTGCCATACAGGCCTGGGATTCACCCCTCCACTTT. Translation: CAIQAWDSPLHF.

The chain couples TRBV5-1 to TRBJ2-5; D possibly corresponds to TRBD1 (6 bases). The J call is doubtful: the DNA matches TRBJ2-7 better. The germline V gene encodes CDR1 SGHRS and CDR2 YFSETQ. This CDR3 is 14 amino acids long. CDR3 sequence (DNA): TGCGCCAGCAGCTTAGGACAGCCACCCTACGAGCAGTACTTC. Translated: CASSLGQPPYEQYF.

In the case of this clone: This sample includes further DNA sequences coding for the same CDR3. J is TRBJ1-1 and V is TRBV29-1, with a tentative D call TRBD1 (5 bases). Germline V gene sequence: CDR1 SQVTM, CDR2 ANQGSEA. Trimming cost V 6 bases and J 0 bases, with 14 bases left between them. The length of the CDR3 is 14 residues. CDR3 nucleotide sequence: TGCAGCGTCCGGACAACTCAAGTGAACACTGAAGCTTTCTTT. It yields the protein CSVRTTQVNTEAFF.

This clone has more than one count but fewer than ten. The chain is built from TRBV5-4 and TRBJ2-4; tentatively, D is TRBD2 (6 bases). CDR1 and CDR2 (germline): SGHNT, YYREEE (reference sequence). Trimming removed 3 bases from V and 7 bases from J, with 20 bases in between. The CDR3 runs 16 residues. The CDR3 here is CASSSSVSARENIQYF. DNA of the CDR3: TGTGCCAGCAGCTCCTCGGTGTCAGCCCGGGAGAACATTCAGTACTTC.

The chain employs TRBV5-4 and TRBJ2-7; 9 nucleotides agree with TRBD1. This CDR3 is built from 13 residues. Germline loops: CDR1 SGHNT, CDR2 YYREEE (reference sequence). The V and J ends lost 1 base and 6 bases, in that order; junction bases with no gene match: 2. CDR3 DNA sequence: TGTGCCAGCAGCTTGACAGGGGGCGGCGAGCAGTACTTC. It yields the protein CASSLTGGGEQYF. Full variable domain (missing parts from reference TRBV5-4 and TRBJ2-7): ETGVTQSPTHLIKTRGQQVTLRCSSQSGHNTVSWYQQALGQGPQFIFQYYREEENGRGNFPPRFSGLQFPNYSSELNVNALELDDSALYLCASSLTGGGEQYFGPGTRLTVT.

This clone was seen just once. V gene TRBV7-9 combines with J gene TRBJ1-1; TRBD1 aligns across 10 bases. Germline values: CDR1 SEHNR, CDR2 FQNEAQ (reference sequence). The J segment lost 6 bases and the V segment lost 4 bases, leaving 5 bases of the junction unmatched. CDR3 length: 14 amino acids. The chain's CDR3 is CASSSGQGVAEAFF. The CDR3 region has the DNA TGTGCCAGCAGCTCCGGACAGGGGGTCGCTGAAGCTTTCTTT.

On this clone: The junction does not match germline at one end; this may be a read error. CDR3 in amino acids: CASSSGQERPDERYF. The CDR3 bases are TGTGCCAGCAGCTCCGGACAGGAGAGGCCGGACGAGCGGTACTTC. The rearrangement uses TRBV5-4 and TRBJ2-7; 7 bases are shared with TRBD1. CDR3 length: 15 residues. The V gene's germline CDR1 is SGHNT and CDR2 YYREEE (reference sequence). The variable domain in full, with the rest retrieved from reference TRBV5-4 and TRBJ2-7, is ETGVTQSPTHLIKTRGQQVTLRCSSQSGHNTVSWYQQALGQGPQFIFQYYREEENGRGNFPPRFSGLQFPNYSSELNVNALELDDSALYLCASSSGQERPDERYFGPGTRLTVT.

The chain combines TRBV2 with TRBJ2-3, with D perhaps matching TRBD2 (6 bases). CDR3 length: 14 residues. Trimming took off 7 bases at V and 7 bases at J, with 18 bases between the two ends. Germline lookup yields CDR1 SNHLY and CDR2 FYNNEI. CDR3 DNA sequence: TGTGCCAGCAAAATGGAGGGTCCCCCTAATACGCAGTATTTT. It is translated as CASKMEGPPNTQYF.

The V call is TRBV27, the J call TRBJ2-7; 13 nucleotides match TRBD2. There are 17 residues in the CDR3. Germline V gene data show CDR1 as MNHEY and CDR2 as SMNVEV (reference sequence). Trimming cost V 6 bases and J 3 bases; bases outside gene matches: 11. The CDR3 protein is CASSRGLAGESNYEQYF. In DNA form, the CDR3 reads TGTGCCAGCAGCCGAGGACTAGCGGGGGAATCGAACTACGAGCAGTACTTC.

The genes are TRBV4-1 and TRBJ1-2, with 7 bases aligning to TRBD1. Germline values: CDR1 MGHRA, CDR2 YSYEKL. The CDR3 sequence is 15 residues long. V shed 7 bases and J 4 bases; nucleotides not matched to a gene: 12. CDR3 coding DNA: TGCGCCAGCACCCGGGTAGGGGGCGAATCCTATGGCTACACCTTC. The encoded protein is CASTRVGGESYGYTF.

Here the CDR3 DNA reads TGCAGCGTAAAGGGACAGGGACATCAGCCCCAGCATTTT. Translated, it gives CSVKGQGHQPQHF. The V and J genes are TRBV29-1 and TRBJ1-5, with TRBD1 matching 9 bases. The CDR3 consists of 13 residues. The germline CDR1 and CDR2 sequences are SQVTM and ANQGSEA. Trimming took 6 bases from V and 5 from J; bases not matched to a gene: 5.

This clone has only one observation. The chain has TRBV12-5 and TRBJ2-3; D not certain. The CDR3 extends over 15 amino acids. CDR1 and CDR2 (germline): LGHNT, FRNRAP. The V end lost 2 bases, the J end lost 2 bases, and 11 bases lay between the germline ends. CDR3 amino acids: CASGLSGDYTDTQYF. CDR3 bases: TGTGCTAGTGGTTTGTCCGGAGATTACACAGATACGCAGTATTTT. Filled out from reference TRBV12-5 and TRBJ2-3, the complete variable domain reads DARVTQTPRHKVTEMGQEVTMRCQPILGHNTVFWYRQTMMQGLELLAYFRNRAPLDDSGMPKDRFSAEMPDATLATLKIQPSEPRDSAVYFCASGLSGDYTDTQYFGPGTRLTVL.

The CDR3 region is CASSGWDREEFYGYTF. The DNA of the CDR3 is TGTGCCAGCAGCGGATGGGACAGGGAGGAATTCTATGGCTACACCTTC. This sequence joins TRBV9 and TRBJ1-2; TRBD1 matches 9 bases. The germline V gene encodes CDR1 SGDLS and CDR2 YYNGEE. V was pared by 3 bases and J by 4 bases, with 10 bases of the junction left unmatched. This CDR3 has 16 amino acids.

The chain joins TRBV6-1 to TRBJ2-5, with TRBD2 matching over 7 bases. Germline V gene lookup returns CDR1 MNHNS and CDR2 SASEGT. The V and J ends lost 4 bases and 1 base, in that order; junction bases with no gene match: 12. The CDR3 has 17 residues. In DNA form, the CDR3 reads TGTGCCAGCAGTGCAAAAAGACTAGCCCAGACCCAAGAGACCCAGTACTTC. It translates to CASSAKRLAQTQETQYF.

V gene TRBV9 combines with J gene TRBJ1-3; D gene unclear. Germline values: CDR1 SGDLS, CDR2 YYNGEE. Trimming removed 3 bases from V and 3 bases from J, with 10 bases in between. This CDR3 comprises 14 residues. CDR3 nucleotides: TGTGCCAGCAGCGCCGGAGGGCTTGGAAACACCATATATTTT. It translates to CASSAGGLGNTIYF.

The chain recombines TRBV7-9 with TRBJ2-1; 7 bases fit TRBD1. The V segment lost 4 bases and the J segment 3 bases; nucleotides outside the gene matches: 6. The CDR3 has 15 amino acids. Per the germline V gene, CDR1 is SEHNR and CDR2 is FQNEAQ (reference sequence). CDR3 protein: CASSSRDSYYNEQFF. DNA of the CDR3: TGTGCCAGCAGCTCACGGGACAGTTACTACAATGAGCAGTTCTTC.

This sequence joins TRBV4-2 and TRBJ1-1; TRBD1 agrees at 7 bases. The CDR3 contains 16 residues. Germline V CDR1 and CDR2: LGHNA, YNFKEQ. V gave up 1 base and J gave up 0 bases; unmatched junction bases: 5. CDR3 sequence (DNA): TGTGCCAGCAGCCAAGGGGGACAGCCGCTGAACACTGAAGCTTTCTTT. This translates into CASSQGGQPLNTEAFF.

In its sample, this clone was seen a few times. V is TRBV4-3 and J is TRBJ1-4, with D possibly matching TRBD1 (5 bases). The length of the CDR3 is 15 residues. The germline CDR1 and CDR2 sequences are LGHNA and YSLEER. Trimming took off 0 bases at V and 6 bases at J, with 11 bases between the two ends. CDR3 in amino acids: CASSQEPRADEKLFF. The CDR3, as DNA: TGCGCCAGCAGCCAAGAGCCCAGGGCGGATGAAAAACTGTTTTTT.